The rows below give T cell receptor beta chains drawn from one sample of a study of a mutant IDH1 vaccine in newly diagnosed glioma. The antigens for these receptors are not known. Sequencing was performed with immunoSEQ multiplex PCR; in TCRdb, only in-frame clones are kept and a portion is missing. The sample has around 26,000 clones; about three quarters are singletons. This sample comprised peripheral blood mononuclear cells (PBMCs), obtained from a glioma patient whose treatment included an IDH1 peptide vaccine. These receptors all stem from a man aged 18 to 29 with glioma. Some clones in this sample may be carry-over from other donors' samples. CDR3s include the opening cysteine and the closing phenylalanine or tryptophan. Each record gives: D gene, V gene, J gene, clone size, CDR3 DNA, CDR3 protein. D genes are given only for firm matches. Not all rows give a size; the values are once, few, many and, for expanded clones, a class.

NA	TRBV5-6	TRBJ1-4	few	TGTGCCAGCAGCTTGCTGAGTGAAAAACTGTTTTTT	CASSLLSEKLFF
TRBD1	TRBV27	TRBJ2-7	once	TGTGCCAGCAGTACAAGCGCCGGACAGGGCTACTACGAGCAGTACTTC	CASSTSAGQGYYEQYF
NA	TRBV7-2	TRBJ2-7	NA	TGTGCCAGCAGCTCCCAGGGGGGAGGCTACGAGCAGTACTTC	CASSSQGGGYEQYF
NA	TRBV9	TRBJ2-7	NA	TGTGCCAGCAGCGTAGCGGCAGGCTGGGAGCAGTACTTC	CASSVAAGWEQYF
TRBD1	TRBV5-1	TRBJ1-2	NA	TGCGCCAGCAGCGTATCGAGGACAGGGAGATATGGCTACACCTTC	CASSVSRTGRYGYTF
NA	TRBV5-1	TRBJ2-7	NA	TGCGCCAGCAGCTTGTACAACTCAGGGGACGAGCAGTACTTC	CASSLYNSGDEQYF
NA	TRBV7-2	TRBJ1-1	once	TGTGCCAGCAGCTTTCAAACCGGGACGCTTACTGAAGCTTTCTTT	CASSFQTGTLTEAFF
NA	TRBV4-3	TRBJ2-3	NA	TGCGCCAGCAGCCAAGAACGGACAGATACGCAGTATTTT	CASSQERTDTQYF
NA	TRBV6-5	TRBJ1-2	NA	TGTGCCAGCAGGGAACTTTATGGCTACACCTTC	CASRELYGYTF
NA	TRBV7-9	TRBJ2-2	NA	TGTGCCAGCAGTTTCGAGGGGTACACCGGGGAGCTGTTTTTT	CASSFEGYTGELFF
NA	TRBV2	TRBJ2-2	NA	TGTGCCAGCAGTGATGGAGCGGGCTACACCGGGGAGCTGTTTTTT	CASSDGAGYTGELFF
NA	TRBV29-1	TRBJ1-2	NA	TGCAGCGTTGAAACAGGAGAAGATGGCTACACCTTC	CSVETGEDGYTF
NA	TRBV30	TRBJ1-5	NA	TGTGCCTGGAGTGTCATTGGACGGGGAATTAGCAATCAGCCCCAGCATTTT	CAWSVIGRGISNQPQHF
NA	TRBV25-1	TRBJ1-1	few	TGTGCCAGCAGTTGGGCAGGGAAGGTTGGTGAAGCTTTCTTT	CASSWAGKVGEAFF
TRBD2	TRBV23-1	TRBJ2-3	NA	TGCGCCAGCCGGCGGGGGTCGGAGAGCACAGATACGCAGTATTTT	CASRRGSESTDTQYF
TRBD1	TRBV7-2	TRBJ2-5	NA	TGTGCCAGCAGCTTGTTTACGGTGCGGGGACAGGGTTATCAAGAGACCCAGTACTTC	CASSLFTVRGQGYQETQYF
NA	TRBV4-3	TRBJ2-1	NA	TGCGCCAGCAGCCAAGGCCGGAGCTCCTACAATGAGCAGTTCTTC	CASSQGRSSYNEQFF
NA	TRBV5-1	TRBJ1-2	NA	TGCGCCAGCAGCTTGGCGTCCCAGCCTGGGGGCTACACCTTC	CASSLASQPGGYTF
NA	TRBV19	TRBJ1-5	NA	TGTGCCAGTAGGGCGGACAGTAGCAATCAGCCCCAGCATTTT	CASRADSSNQPQHF
NA	TRBV27	TRBJ1-1	once	TGTGCCAGCAGTTGGCCGGGGGCTGGTAGAACTGAAGCTTTCTTT	CASSWPGAGRTEAFF
NA	TRBV6-5	TRBJ1-5	NA	TGTGCCAGCAGTTACGCAGGGGCCAATCAGCCCCAGCATTTT	CASSYAGANQPQHF
NA	TRBV5-4	TRBJ2-7	few	TGTGCCAGCAGCTTCCCAGCAGATCAGCAGTACTTC	CASSFPADQQYF
NA	TRBV4-3	TRBJ2-7	NA	TGCGCCAGCAGCCAAGGACGGGGCGGATACGAGCAGTACTTC	CASSQGRGGYEQYF
NA	TRBV5-4	TRBJ2-4	NA	TGTGCCAGCAGCTTGGAGTGGAGGGGCGGCTCCAAAAACATTCAGTACTTC	CASSLEWRGGSKNIQYF
NA	TRBV27	TRBJ1-1	NA	TGTGCCAGCAGTTTATATGAAGGGAGAGGGACTGAAGCTTTCTTT	CASSLYEGRGTEAFF
TRBD2	TRBV30	TRBJ2-2	NA	TGTGCCTGGAGTGTACTAGCGGGGATCACCGGGGAGCTGTTTTTT	CAWSVLAGITGELFF
NA	TRBV4-1	TRBJ2-6	NA	TGCGCCAGCAGCCTACAAAGGTGGGGACCTGGGGCCAACGTCCTGACTTTC	CASSLQRWGPGANVLTF
NA	TRBV6-5	TRBJ1-1	few	TGTGCCAGCAGTTACAGGGATACGATGAACACTGAAGCTTTCTTT	CASSYRDTMNTEAFF
NA	TRBV21-1	TRBJ1-4	NA	TGTGCCAGCAGCAAAGCGGGGGGAAGGGAGGGGCTTGCTAATGAAAAACTGTTTTTT	CASSKAGGREGLANEKLFF
TRBD1	TRBV7-9	TRBJ1-4	few	TGTGCCAGCAGCTTAGGCGAGAGGGGGCGAGAAGAAAAACTGTTTTTT	CASSLGERGREEKLFF
TRBD2	TRBV9	TRBJ2-7	few	TGTGCCAGCAGCGTAGCTAGCGGGAGCTACGAGCAGTACTTC	CASSVASGSYEQYF
NA	TRBV30	TRBJ1-4	NA	TGTGCCTGGAGTCTTTACAGGGCTACTAATGAAAAACTGTTTTTT	CAWSLYRATNEKLFF
NA	TRBV7-9	TRBJ2-7	NA	TGTGCCAGCAGCTTAGTCTCTAGCGCTACCGAGCAGTACTTC	CASSLVSSATEQYF
NA	TRBV5-1	TRBJ1-1	few	TGCGCCAGCAGCCGAGGGGGGACTGAAGCTTTCTTT	CASSRGGTEAFF
TRBD1	TRBV5-4	TRBJ1-6	NA	TGTGCCAGCAGTACCGGACAGGGAGGGAATTCACCCCTCCACTTT	CASSTGQGGNSPLHF
NA	TRBV30	TRBJ1-1	NA	TGTGCCTGGAGTGGTCCCACTGAAGCTTTCTTT	CAWSGPTEAFF
TRBD1	TRBV6-1	TRBJ1-1	few	TGTGCCAGCAGTCGACAGGGTGGGGACACTGAAGCTTTCTTT	CASSRQGGDTEAFF
NA	TRBV20-1	TRBJ1-2	NA	TGCAGTGCTCCCAGGGAAGATGGCTACACCTTC	CSAPREDGYTF
NA	TRBV6-5	TRBJ1-2	NA	TGTGCCAGCAGAACTATGGTCAGGAAAACCTATGGCTACACCTTC	CASRTMVRKTYGYTF
NA	TRBV9	TRBJ2-2	NA	TGTGCCAGCAGCTTGACTTTTGCCGGGGAGCTGTTTTTT	CASSLTFAGELFF
NA	TRBV30	TRBJ1-4	NA	TGTGCCTGGAGTGCCGGGCCCTTCGGTGAAAAACTGTTTTTT	CAWSAGPFGEKLFF
NA	TRBV2	TRBJ1-1	NA	TGTGCCAGCAGTGCCTTGGGTAGGAACACTGAAGCTTTCTTT	CASSALGRNTEAFF
TRBD1	TRBV19	TRBJ1-5	NA	TGTGCCAGTACCAGTCGGACAGGAATCAATCAGCCCCAGCATTTT	CASTSRTGINQPQHF
NA	TRBV14	TRBJ2-5	NA	TGTGCCAGCAGCCAAGACTACGGGTTGGGAACCCAGTACTTC	CASSQDYGLGTQYF
NA	TRBV28	TRBJ1-1	few	TGTGCCAGCAGTTTTGCTGCCGAAGCTTTCTTT	CASSFAAEAFF
NA	TRBV7-9	TRBJ2-3	NA	TGTGCCAGCCGAGGGGTCACAGATACGCAGTATTTT	CASRGVTDTQYF